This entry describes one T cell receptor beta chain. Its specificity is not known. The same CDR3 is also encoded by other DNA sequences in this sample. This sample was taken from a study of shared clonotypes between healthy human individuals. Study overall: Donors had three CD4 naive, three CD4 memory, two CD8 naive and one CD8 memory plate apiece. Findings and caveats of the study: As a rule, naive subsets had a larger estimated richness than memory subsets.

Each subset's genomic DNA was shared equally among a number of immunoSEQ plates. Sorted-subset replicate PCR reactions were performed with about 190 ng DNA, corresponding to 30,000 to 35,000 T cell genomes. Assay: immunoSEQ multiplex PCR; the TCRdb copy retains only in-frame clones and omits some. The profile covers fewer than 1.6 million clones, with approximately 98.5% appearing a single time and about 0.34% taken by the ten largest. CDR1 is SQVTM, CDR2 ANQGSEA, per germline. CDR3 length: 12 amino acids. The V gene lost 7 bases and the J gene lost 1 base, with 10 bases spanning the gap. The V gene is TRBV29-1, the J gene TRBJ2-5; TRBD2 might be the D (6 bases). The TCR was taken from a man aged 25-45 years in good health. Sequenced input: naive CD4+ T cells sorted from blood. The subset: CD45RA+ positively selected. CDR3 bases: TGCAGCGGCGCGGGACCCCAAGAGACCCAGTACTTC. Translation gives CSGAGPQETQYF.